The 8 T cell receptor beta chains below were found in one sample sequenced in a study of CD8+CD57+ T cells in acquired aplastic anemia. Genomic DNA constituted the template upon which TCR beta VDJ and CDR3 profiling was performed. Each CDR3 protein gets one entry after TCRdb re-called the reads with MiXCR. This sample has more than 150,000 distinct CDR3 sequences, with about half found just once. Sequencing was done on patients that had shown CD8+CD57+ cell expansion by flow cytometry. The specimen sequenced was sorted CD4+, CD8+, or CD8+CD57+ T cells (not recorded which) from PBMCs. All receptors derive from a human donor with aplastic anemia.

This clonotype was observed a few times. The chain carries TRBV4-3 and TRBJ1-1; D is undetermined. V was trimmed by 4 bases and J by 0 bases, leaving 9 bases between them. Germline V gives CDR1 LGHNA, CDR2 YSLEER. The CDR3 extends over 14 amino acids. The CDR3 DNA follows: TGCGCCAGCAGCCTAGGGTCTTTGAACACTGAAGCTTTCTTT. It translates to CASSLGSLNTEAFF.

This chain links TRBV2 with TRBJ2-1; D gene ambiguous. Trimming took 7 bases from V and 0 from J, leaving 13 bases between them. CDR3 length: 15 residues. Germline V CDR1 and CDR2: SNHLY, FYNNEI. Here the CDR3 reads CASIPAYFSYNEQFF. The CDR3 coding sequence is TGTGCCAGCATACCGGCCTATTTCTCCTACAATGAGCAGTTCTTC.

Comment on this clonotype: A junction end diverges from the germline sequence, so it may reflect a read error. This chain connects TRBV10-2 to TRBJ1-6; D is possibly TRBD1 (6 bases). This CDR3 region has 13 residues. Germline lookup yields CDR1 WSHSY and CDR2 SAAADI. The CDR3 DNA reads as TGTGCCAGCAGTCGACAGGTTCGGTCACCCCTCCACTTT. The encoded protein is CASSRQVRSPLHF.

This clonotype was counted between two and nine times. The chain couples TRBV10-3 to TRBJ1-2; no clear D gene. The ends were cut back, 3 bases at V and 5 bases at J, with 7 bases in the middle. The V gene's germline CDR1 is ENHRY and CDR2 SYGVKD. The CDR3 spans 12 residues. Here the CDR3 reads CAISDGPYGYTF. CDR3 sequence (DNA): TGTGCCATCAGTGATGGTCCATATGGCTACACCTTC.

This clonotype was recorded many times. This chain connects TRBV24-1 to TRBJ2-3; D tentatively reads TRBD1 or TRBD2 (6 bases each). The CDR3 runs 16 residues. From germline, CDR1 is KGHDR and CDR2 SFDVKD. Trimming pared 4 bases from V and 6 bases from J, leaving 19 bases between. CDR3 amino acids: CATSDPGRSGADTQYF. In DNA form, the CDR3 reads TGTGCCACCAGTGACCCGGGAAGATCGGGGGCCGATACGCAGTATTTT.

The genes are TRBV2 and TRBJ2-3, with D perhaps TRBD1 (7 bases). The CDR3 sequence is 14 residues long. The ends were cut back, 8 bases at V and 0 bases at J, with 12 bases in the middle. The germline V gene has CDR1 SNHLY and CDR2 FYNNEI. The CDR3: CASGGTASTDTQYF. CDR3 in DNA: TGTGCCAGCGGGGGGACAGCTAGCACAGATACGCAGTATTTT.

V gene TRBV12-3 or TRBV12-4 combines with J gene TRBJ2-5; D uncertain. Trimming shortened V by 6 bases and J by 2 bases, and 19 bases separated the two germline ends. The CDR3 runs to 16 residues. CDR3 loop: CASRTAKAGRQETQYF. DNA of the CDR3: TGTGCCAGCAGGACGGCCAAGGCAGGACGGCAAGAGACCCAGTACTTC.

The chain links TRBV7-9 to TRBJ1-6; D unclear. V gave up 5 bases and J gave up 10 bases, with 9 bases separating them. From germline, CDR1 is SEHNR and CDR2 FQNEAQ (reference sequence). CDR3 length equals 12 residues. The CDR3: CASSNESSPLHF. CDR3 bases: TGTGCCAGCAGCAACGAGAGCTCACCCCTCCACTTT.